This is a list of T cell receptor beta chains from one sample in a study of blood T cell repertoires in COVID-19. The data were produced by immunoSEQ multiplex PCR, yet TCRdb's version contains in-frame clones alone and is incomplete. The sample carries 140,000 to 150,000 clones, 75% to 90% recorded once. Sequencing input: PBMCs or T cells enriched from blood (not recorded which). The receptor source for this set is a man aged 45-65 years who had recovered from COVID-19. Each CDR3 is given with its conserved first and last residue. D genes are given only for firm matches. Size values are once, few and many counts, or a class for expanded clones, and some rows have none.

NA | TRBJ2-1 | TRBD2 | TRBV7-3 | CASSLTYGEGDNEQFF | TGTGCCAGCAGCTTAACGTACGGGGAGGGTGACAATGAGCAGTTCTTC
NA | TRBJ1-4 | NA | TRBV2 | CASTEEGRDVAEKLFF | TGTGCCAGCACCGAAGAGGGTAGGGATGTTGCTGAAAAACTGTTTTTT
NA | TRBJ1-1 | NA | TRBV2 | CASSGYTNTEAFF | TGTGCCAGCAGTGGTTACACGAACACTGAAGCTTTCTTT
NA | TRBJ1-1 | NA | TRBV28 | CASSPGNTEAFF | TGTGCCAGCAGCCCGGGAAACACTGAAGCTTTCTTT
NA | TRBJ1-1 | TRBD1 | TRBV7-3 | CASSHGQGGSNTEAFF | TGTGCCAGCAGCCACGGACAGGGTGGGTCGAACACTGAAGCTTTCTTT
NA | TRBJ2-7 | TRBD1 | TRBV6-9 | CASTTADRGTYEQYF | TGTGCCAGCACCACGGCGGACAGGGGCACGTACGAGCAGTACTTC
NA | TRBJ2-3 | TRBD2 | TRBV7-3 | CASSPGLAARGTDTQYF | TGTGCCAGCAGCCCAGGACTAGCGGCTAGAGGGACAGATACGCAGTATTTT
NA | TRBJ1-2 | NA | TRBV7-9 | CASSSHIAEGYTF | TGTGCCAGCAGCTCCCACATCGCGGAAGGCTACACCTTC
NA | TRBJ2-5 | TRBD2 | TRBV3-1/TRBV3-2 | CASSRTSGGPQETQYF | TGTGCCAGCAGCCGGACTAGCGGGGGGCCACAAGAGACCCAGTACTTC
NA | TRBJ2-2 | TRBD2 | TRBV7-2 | CASSLSPAGLAGELFF | TGTGCCAGCAGCTTAAGTCCAGCGGGGCTCGCCGGGGAGCTGTTTTTT
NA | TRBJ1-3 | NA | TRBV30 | CAWSTQGNTIYF | TGTGCCTGGAGTACACAGGGAAACACCATATATTTT
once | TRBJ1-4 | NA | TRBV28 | CASSSPRGGRTNEKLFF | TGTGCCAGCAGTTCACCGCGGGGGGGCCGAACTAATGAAAAACTGTTTTTT
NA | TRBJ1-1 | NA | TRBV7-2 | CASSLSPQGNTEAFF | TGTGCCAGCAGCTTATCGCCGCAGGGGAACACTGAAGCTTTCTTT
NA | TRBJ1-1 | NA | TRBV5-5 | CASSLAFRDMNTEAFF | TGTGCCAGCAGCTTGGCGTTCAGGGATATGAACACTGAAGCTTTCTTT
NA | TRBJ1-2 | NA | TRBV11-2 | CASSLGLGRRSGYTF | TGTGCCAGCAGCTTGGGGTTGGGGCGCAGAAGTGGCTACACCTTC
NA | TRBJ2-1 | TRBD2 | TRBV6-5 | CASSFTSSGRAGEQFF | TGTGCCAGCAGTTTTACCTCTAGCGGGAGGGCCGGTGAGCAGTTCTTC
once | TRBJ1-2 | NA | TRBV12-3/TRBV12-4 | CASSSTEGYTF | TGTGCCAGCAGCTCGACAGAGGGCTACACCTTC
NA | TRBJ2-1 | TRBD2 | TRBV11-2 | CASSRGLNGGIYNEQFF | TGTGCCAGCAGCCGGGGGTTGAACGGGGGGATTTACAATGAGCAGTTCTTC
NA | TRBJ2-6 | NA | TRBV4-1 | CASSLTYFGANVLTF | TGCGCCAGCAGCTTGACTTATTTTGGGGCCAACGTCCTGACTTTC
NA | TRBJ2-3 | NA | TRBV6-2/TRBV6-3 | CASSQGFALADTQYF | TGTGCCAGCAGCCAGGGGTTTGCCTTAGCAGATACGCAGTATTTT
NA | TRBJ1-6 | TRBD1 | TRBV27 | CASSLQQGGHSPLHF | TGTGCCAGCAGTCTCCAACAGGGGGGGCATTCACCCCTCCACTTT
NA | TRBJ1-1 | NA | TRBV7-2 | CASSKREGTEAFF | TGTGCCAGCAGCAAACGGGAGGGCACTGAAGCTTTCTTT
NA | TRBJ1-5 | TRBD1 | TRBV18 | CASSPTSGGGQPQHF | TGTGCCAGCTCACCCACATCAGGGGGCGGTCAGCCCCAGCATTTT
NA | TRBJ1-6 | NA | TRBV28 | CASSFQGSSPLHF | TGTGCCAGCAGTTTCCAGGGGTCATCACCCCTCCACTTT
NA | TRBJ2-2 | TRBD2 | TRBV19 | CASKSGANTGELFF | TGTGCCAGTAAGAGCGGGGCGAACACCGGGGAGCTGTTTTTT
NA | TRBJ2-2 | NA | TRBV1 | CTSTRTSGNTGELFF | TGCACCAGCACTCGGACTAGCGGTAACACCGGGGAGCTGTTTTTT
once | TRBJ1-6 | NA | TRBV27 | CASSSRQARNSPLHF | TGTGCCAGCAGCAGTAGACAGGCAAGAAATTCACCCCTCCACTTT
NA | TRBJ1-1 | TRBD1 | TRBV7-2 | CASSLEGTGGGTEAFF | TGTGCCAGCAGCTTAGAGGGGACAGGGGGCGGCACTGAAGCTTTCTTT
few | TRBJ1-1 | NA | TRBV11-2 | CASSSTQAANTEAFF | TGTGCCAGCAGCTCCACCCAAGCGGCTAACACTGAAGCTTTCTTT
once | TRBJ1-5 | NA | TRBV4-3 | CASSQDRAQPQHF | TGCGCCAGCAGCCAAGACAGGGCACAGCCCCAGCATTTT
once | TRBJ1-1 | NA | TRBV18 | CASSPQGGETEAFF | TGTGCCAGCTCACCACAGGGGGGGGAAACTGAAGCTTTCTTT
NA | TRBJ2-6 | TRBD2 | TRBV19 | CATSGRGRAGLGANVLTF | TGTGCCACCTCCGGACGGGGGAGGGCCGGGTTGGGGGCCAACGTCCTGACTTTC
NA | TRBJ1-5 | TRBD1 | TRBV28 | CASSPGQGGNQPQHF | TGTGCCAGCAGCCCGGGACAGGGAGGGAATCAGCCCCAGCATTTT
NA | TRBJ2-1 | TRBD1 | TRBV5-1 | CASSLTGGHSYNEQFF | TGCGCCAGCAGCTTGACAGGGGGACACTCCTACAATGAGCAGTTCTTC
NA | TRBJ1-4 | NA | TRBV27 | CASSLKPNRVTTNEKLFF | TGTGCCAGCAGTTTGAAACCGAACAGGGTTACAACTAATGAAAAACTGTTTTTT
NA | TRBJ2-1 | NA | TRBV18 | CASSPYSSSYNEQFF | TGTGCCAGCTCACCCTACTCAAGCTCCTACAATGAGCAGTTCTTC
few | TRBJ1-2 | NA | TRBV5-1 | CASSSLQGSYGYTF | TGCGCCAGCAGCTCCTTACAGGGATCCTATGGCTACACCTTC
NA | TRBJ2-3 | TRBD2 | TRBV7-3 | CASSTGLAVDTQYF | TGTGCCAGCAGCACCGGACTAGCCGTGGATACGCAGTATTTT
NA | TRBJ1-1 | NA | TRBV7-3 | CASSYSDKNTEAFF | TGTGCCAGCAGCTACTCCGACAAGAACACTGAAGCTTTCTTT
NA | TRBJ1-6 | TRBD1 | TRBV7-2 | CASSLANRGSSPLHF | TGTGCCAGCAGCTTAGCGAACAGGGGTTCTTCACCCCTCCACTTT
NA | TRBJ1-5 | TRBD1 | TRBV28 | CASSPGQGALPQHF | TGTGCCAGCAGCCCAGGACAGGGGGCTTTGCCCCAGCATTTT
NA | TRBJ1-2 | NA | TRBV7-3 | CASSLIAVSNYGYTF | TGTGCCAGCAGCTTAATTGCAGTATCTAACTATGGCTACACCTTC
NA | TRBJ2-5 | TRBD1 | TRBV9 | CASRGTGETQYF | TGTGCCAGCAGAGGGACAGGAGAGACCCAGTACTTC
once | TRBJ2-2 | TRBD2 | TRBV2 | CASTRSAGEELFF | TGTGCCAGCACTCGCTCAGCGGGGGAGGAGCTGTTTTTT
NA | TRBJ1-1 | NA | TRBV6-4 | CASSEKQGTMNTEAFF | TGTGCCAGCAGCGAAAAACAGGGAACCATGAACACTGAAGCTTTCTTT
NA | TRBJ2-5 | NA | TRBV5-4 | CASSLRALGGETQYF | TGTGCCAGCAGCTTGCGGGCCCTAGGGGGAGAGACCCAGTACTTC
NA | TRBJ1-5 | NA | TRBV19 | CASSIQKNQPQHF | TGTGCCAGTAGTATACAGAAAAATCAGCCCCAGCATTTT
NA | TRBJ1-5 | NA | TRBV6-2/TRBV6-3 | CASSLHKTGNQPQHF | TGTGCCAGCAGTCTCCATAAAACAGGGAATCAGCCCCAGCATTTT
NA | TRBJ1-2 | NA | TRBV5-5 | CASSFRENYGYTF | TGTGCCAGCAGCTTTCGGGAGAACTATGGCTACACCTTC
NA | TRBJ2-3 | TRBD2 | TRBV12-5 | CASGSGLAGISDTQYF | TGTGCTAGTGGCTCCGGGCTAGCGGGGATTTCAGATACGCAGTATTTT
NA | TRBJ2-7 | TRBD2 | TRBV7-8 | CASSRATSGAPSEQYF | TGTGCCAGCAGCCGCGCGACTAGCGGAGCCCCCTCCGAGCAGTACTTC
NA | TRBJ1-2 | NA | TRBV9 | CASSVATFGDGYTF | TGTGCCAGCAGCGTAGCTACGTTCGGGGATGGCTACACCTTC
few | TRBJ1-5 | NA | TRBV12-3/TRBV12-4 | CASRSGVGQPQHF | TGTGCCAGCAGGTCAGGGGTGGGACAGCCCCAGCATTTT
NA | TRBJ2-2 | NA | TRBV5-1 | CASSFPGTGELFF | TGCGCCAGCAGCTTTCCAGGGACCGGGGAGCTGTTTTTT
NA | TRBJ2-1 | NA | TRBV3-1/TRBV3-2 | CASSQAWRGGNEQFF | TGTGCCAGCAGCCAAGCTTGGAGGGGGGGCAATGAGCAGTTCTTC
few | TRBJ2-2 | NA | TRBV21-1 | CASSKVPRTGTGELFF | TGTGCCAGCAGCAAAGTACCCAGGACAGGCACCGGGGAGCTGTTTTTT
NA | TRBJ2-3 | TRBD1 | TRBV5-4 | CASSLGGQGTDTQYF | TGTGCCAGCAGCTTGGGGGGACAGGGGACAGATACGCAGTATTTT
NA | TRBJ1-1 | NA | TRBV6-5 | CASSVGLEGTEAFF | TGTGCCAGCAGCGTCGGACTGGAAGGGACTGAAGCTTTCTTT
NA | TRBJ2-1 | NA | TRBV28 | CASRGGSLSSYNEQFF | TGTGCCAGCAGGGGGGGTAGCCTGAGCTCCTACAATGAGCAGTTCTTC